This TCR beta chain emerged from a study of T cells in localized non-small cell lung cancer. Study results and caveats: Detection in adjacent lung was observed for a median around 55 of the top 100 tumor clones. There was higher T cell clonality in uninvolved adjacent lung than in tumor, and it was highest there.

The assay was immunoSEQ multiplex PCR, and TCRdb's table has in-frame clones only and misses some. Of roughly 29,000 clones in the sample, roughly 80% were seen once. V dropped 4 bases and J dropped 9; count of bases not matched to a gene: 5. The CDR3 length is 14 residues. Per the germline V gene, CDR1 is LNHDA and CDR2 is SQIVND (reference sequence). A word on this clone: Its cognate antigen is unknown.

The rearrangement uses TRBV19 and TRBJ1-6; 8 nucleotides align to TRBD1. The specimen comprised peripheral blood mononuclear cells, sampled before any cancer treatment. This clonotype was obtained from a man between 40 and 70 years old with stage III lung adenocarcinoma. Written as DNA, the CDR3 is TGTGCCAGTAGTACCGGACAGGGTTTTTCACCCCTCCACTTT. Translated, it gives CASSTGQGFSPLHF.